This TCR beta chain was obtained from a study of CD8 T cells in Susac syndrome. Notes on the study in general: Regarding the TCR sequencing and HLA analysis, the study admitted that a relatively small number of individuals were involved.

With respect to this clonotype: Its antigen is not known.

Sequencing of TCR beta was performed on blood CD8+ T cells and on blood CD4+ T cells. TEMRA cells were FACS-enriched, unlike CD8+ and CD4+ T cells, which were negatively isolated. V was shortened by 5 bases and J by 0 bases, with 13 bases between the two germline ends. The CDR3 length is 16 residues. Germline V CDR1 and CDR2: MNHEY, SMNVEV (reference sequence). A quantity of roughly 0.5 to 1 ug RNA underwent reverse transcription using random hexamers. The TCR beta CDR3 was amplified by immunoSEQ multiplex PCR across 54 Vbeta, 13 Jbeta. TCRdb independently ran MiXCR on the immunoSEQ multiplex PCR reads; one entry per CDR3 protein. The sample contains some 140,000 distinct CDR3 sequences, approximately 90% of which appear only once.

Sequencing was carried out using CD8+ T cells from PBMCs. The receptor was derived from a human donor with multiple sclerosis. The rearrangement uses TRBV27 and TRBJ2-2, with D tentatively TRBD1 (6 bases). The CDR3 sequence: CASSPLDSSNTGELFF. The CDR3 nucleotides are TGTGCCAGCAGTCCCTTGGACAGTTCGAACACCGGGGAGCTGTTTTTT.